The 8 T cell receptor beta chains in this list originate from one sample, sequenced in a study of CD8 T cells in Susac syndrome. RNA amounts of about 0.45 to 1 ug underwent reverse transcription with random hexamers. Via MiXCR, TCRdb re-called the immunoSEQ multiplex PCR reads, giving one row per CDR3 protein. The table lists roughly 150,000 distinct CDR3 sequences, approximately 95% of them singletons. Sequenced input: CD4+ T cells from PBMCs. The receptors come from a human donor with Susac syndrome.

In this sample, this clonotype turned up once. The V and J genes are TRBV29-1 and TRBJ2-7; 8 nucleotides match TRBD1. The V gene's germline CDR1 is SQVTM and CDR2 ANQGSEA. This CDR3 is built from 14 residues. Trimming took 6 bases from V and 0 from J; bases not matched to a gene: 7. The CDR3 nucleotides read TGCAGCGTCGCCTCCGGGACAGGCTCCTACGAGCAGTACTTC. It is translated as CSVASGTGSYEQYF.

The rearrangement joins TRBV4-2 to TRBJ2-3; D unresolved. The V end lost 0 bases, the J end lost 3 bases, and 7 bases lay between the germline ends. The CDR3 covers 14 residues. Germline CDR1 and CDR2: LGHNA and YNFKEQ. The CDR3 nucleotides are TGTGCCAGCAGCCAAGAGCGGTTTACAGATACGCAGTATTTT. Its translation: CASSQERFTDTQYF.

The chain recombines TRBV2 with TRBJ2-5; a weak D match, TRBD2 (7 bases). CDR3 size: 16 residues. The V gene lost 6 bases and the J gene lost 5 bases, with 22 bases spanning the gap. Per germline, CDR1 SNHLY and CDR2 FYNNEI. In nucleotides, the CDR3 is TGTGCCAGCAGCCTCGCGGGGGCCAAAACGTTGGAGACCCAGTACTTC. This sequence encodes CASSLAGAKTLETQYF.

This chain connects TRBV27 to TRBJ2-2, with D perhaps TRBD1 (6 bases). V lost 6 bases, J lost 0 bases, and 8 bases lay in between. This CDR3 has 14 residues. The V gene's germline CDR1 is MNHEY and CDR2 SMNVEV (reference sequence). CDR3 loop: CASRTGSNTGELFF. The CDR3 coding sequence is TGTGCCAGCAGGACAGGTTCGAACACCGGGGAGCTGTTTTTT.

The genes are TRBV10-3 and TRBJ2-3; TRBD2 matches at 7 bases. This CDR3 contains 14 residues. CDR1 is ENHRY and CDR2 is SYGVKD in the germline V gene. After removal of 4 bases from V and 4 bases from J, the junction contained 5 bases not matched to a gene. Here the CDR3 reads CAISAGGGSDTQYF. The CDR3, as DNA: TGTGCCATCAGTGCGGGGGGTGGATCAGATACGCAGTATTTT.

The rearrangement joins TRBV3-1 to TRBJ2-3; possible D gene TRBD2, 5 bases. The CDR3 covers 15 residues. Germline V gene lookup returns CDR1 LGHDT and CDR2 YNNKEL (reference sequence). The V gene lost 2 bases and the J gene lost 5 bases, with 14 bases spanning the gap. The CDR3 bases are TGTGCCAGCAGCCAATGGCGGGTGGGCGGAGATACGCAGTATTTT. This sequence encodes CASSQWRVGGDTQYF.

The V gene is TRBV6-5, the J gene TRBJ2-5; D remains ambiguous. V lost 6 bases to trimming and J lost 4 bases, with 12 bases between them. The CDR3 has 13 residues. Germline V gene lookup returns CDR1 MNHEY and CDR2 SVGAGI. The chain's CDR3 is CASSPHARETQYF. CDR3 nucleotide sequence: TGTGCCAGCAGCCCCCACGCACGAGAGACCCAGTACTTC.

The chain has TRBV7-9 and TRBJ1-1; 8 nucleotides match TRBD1. This CDR3 spans 14 amino acids. Germline-derived CDR1 and CDR2 are SEHNR and FQNEAQ (reference sequence). V trimming: 5 bases; J trimming: 5 bases; junction bases outside the gene matches: 7. The CDR3 DNA reads as TGTGCCAGCAGCGAAGGACAGGGTGGGACTGAAGCTTTCTTT. It is translated as CASSEGQGGTEAFF.